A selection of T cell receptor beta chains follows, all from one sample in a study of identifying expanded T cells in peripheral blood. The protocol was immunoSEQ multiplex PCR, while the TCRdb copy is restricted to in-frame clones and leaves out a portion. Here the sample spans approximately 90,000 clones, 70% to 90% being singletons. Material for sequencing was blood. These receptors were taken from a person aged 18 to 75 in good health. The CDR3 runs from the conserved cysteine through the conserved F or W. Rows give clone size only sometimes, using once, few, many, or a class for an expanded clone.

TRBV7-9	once	CASAPGGKNGYTF
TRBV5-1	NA	CASSLQNNEQFF
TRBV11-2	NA	CASSSPDLKTEAFF
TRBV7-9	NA	CASSQNRQPLPYEQYF
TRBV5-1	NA	CASSRRDRGYEQYF
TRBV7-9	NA	CASSLSRYGYTF
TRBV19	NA	CASSNNPYSPLHF
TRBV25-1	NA	CASSEYGYGYTF
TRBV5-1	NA	CASSLGLISSGETQYF
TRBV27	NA	CASSLSGSPLDTQYF
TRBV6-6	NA	CASINGTKTEAFF
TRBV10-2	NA	CASTTSGGGTYEQYF
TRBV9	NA	CASSVAQGPPTGELFF
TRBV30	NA	CACTGSTNEKLFF
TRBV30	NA	CAWSTGSTYGYTF
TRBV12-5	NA	CASGLDGRGLAGGLYNEQFF
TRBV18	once	CASSTNSDGFNYGYTF
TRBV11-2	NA	CASSPGWGRTYEQYF
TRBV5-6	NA	CASSLDRETQYF
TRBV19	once	CASSIARQGRGSNQPQHF
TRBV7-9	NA	CASSLSQGLGGAGYTF
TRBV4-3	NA	CASSQDGDSPYGYTF
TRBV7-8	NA	CASSFTPRSEAFF
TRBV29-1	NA	CSVGPMNTEAFF
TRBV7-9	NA	CASSRTGTEAFF
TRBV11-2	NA	CASSLGGDRASSTEAFF
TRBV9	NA	CASSVFPGTGPPETSGNTIYF
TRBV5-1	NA	CASSPHRGTGEQYF
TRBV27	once	CASSLFDRAAEQFF
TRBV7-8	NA	CASSLGQGGRETQYF
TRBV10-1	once	CASSESSGTVALF
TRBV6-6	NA	CASSYGTGPSGGYTF
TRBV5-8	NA	CASSLSPYNEQFF
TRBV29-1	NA	CSGQTRGYNEQFF
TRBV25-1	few	CASSEYGVYTGELFF
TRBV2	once	CASSTTGGNEKLFF
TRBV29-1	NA	CSVHSRGRRTEAFF
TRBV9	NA	CASSVEAWNTEAFF
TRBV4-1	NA	CASSQDAAQPTGSYTF
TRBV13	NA	CASSLGRGGGVETQYF
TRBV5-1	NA	CASSPGQGAVSPLHF
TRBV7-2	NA	CASSFDRPNQPQHF
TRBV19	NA	CASSPRDRAGYTF
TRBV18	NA	CASSPSREIDYTF
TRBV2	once	CASSGRLMLAGDSTDTQYF
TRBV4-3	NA	CASSPETGQNSQPQHF
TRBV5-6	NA	CASSLQGIGEVFF
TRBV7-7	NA	CASSTQGFETQYF
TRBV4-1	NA	CASSQGGQSSGNTIYF
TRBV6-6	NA	CASSSGNEKLFF
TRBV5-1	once	CASSSTGPAYEQYF
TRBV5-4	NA	CASSLGPPYEQYF
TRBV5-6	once	CASSSTGTVRAGANVLTF
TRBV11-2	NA	CASSLVSGGSVNTEAFF
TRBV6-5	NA	CASSISEGYGYTF